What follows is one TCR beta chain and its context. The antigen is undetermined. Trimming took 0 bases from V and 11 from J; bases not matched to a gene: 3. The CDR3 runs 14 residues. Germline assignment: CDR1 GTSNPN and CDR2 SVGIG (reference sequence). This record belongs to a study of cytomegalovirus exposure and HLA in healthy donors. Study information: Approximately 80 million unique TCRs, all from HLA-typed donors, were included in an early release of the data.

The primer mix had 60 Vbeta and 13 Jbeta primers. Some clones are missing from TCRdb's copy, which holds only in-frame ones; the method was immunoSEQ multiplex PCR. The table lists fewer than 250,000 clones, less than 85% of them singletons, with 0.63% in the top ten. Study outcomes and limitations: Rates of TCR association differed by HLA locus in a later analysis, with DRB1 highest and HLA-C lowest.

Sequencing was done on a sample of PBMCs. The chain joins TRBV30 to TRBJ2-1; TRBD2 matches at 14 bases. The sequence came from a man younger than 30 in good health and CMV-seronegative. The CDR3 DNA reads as TGTGCCTGGAGTGTTGGGACTAGCGGGAGTCAGCAGTTCTTC. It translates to CAWSVGTSGSQQFF.